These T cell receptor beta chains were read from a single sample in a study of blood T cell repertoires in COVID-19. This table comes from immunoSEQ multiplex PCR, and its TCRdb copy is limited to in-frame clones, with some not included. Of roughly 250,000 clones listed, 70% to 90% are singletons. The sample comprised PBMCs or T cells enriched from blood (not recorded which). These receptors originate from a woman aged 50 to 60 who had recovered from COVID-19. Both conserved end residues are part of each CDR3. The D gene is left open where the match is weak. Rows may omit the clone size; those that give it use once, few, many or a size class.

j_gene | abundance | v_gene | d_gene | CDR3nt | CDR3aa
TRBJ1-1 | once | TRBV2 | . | TGTGCCAGCATTCGAGGGCCCGCGGCTGAAGCTTTCTTT | CASIRGPAAEAFF
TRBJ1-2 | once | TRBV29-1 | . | TGCAGCGTTGACTGGCGGGCTAACTATGGCTACACCTTC | CSVDWRANYGYTF
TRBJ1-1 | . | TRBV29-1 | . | TGCAGCGTTGACTGGAGAGGATGGGGGGATCGCTTGGCTTTCTTT | CSVDWRGWGDRLAFF
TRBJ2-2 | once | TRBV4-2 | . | TGTGCCAGCAGCCAAGAGGGCGGGGCGTCCGGGGAGCTGTTTTTT | CASSQEGGASGELFF
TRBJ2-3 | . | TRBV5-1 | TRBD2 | TGCGCCAGCAGCTTGGGCGGGACTAGGGCAGATACGCAGTATTTT | CASSLGGTRADTQYF
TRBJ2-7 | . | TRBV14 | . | TGTGCCAGCAGCCATACAGTCGGCGAGCAGTACTTC | CASSHTVGEQYF
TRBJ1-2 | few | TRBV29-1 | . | TGCAGCGCTAAGGGCGGGGACAACTATGGCTACACCTTC | CSAKGGDNYGYTF
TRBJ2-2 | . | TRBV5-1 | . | TGCGCCAGCAGCTCCAGGATCAACACCGGGGAGCTGTTTTTT | CASSSRINTGELFF
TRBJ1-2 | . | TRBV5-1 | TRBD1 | TGCGCCAGCAGCCTAACCGGGACAGGGGGATATGGCTACACCTTC | CASSLTGTGGYGYTF
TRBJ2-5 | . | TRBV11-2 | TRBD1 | TGTGCCAGCAGCAACAACAGGGGAAAGGAGACCCAGTACTTC | CASSNNRGKETQYF
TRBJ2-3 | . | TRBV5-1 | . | TGCGCCAGCAGAGTTCTTGGAGACAGAGGTGGAGATACGCAGTATTTT | CASRVLGDRGGDTQYF
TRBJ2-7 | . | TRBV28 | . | TGTGCCAGCACTCCCCGGGACAACTCCTACGAGCAGTACTTC | CASTPRDNSYEQYF
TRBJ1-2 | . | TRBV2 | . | TGTGCCAGCAGTTGGACTGGGGTCGCGGATGGCTACACCTTC | CASSWTGVADGYTF